Listed below are T cell receptor beta chains from one sample, sequenced in a study of T cells in Graves' hyperthyroidism and ophthalmopathy. TCRdb fed the multiplex PCR reads into MiXCR, producing one record per CDR3 protein. The data contain about 350,000 distinct CDR3 sequences, over 15% of them singletons. Sequencing input: blood. Receptor source: a woman between 40 and 55 years old with Graves' ophthalmopathy. CDR3s include the opening cysteine and the closing phenylalanine or tryptophan. A D gene is named only where the DNA matches it firmly. The size entry is marked missing in some rows and otherwise reads once, few, many or a size class.

v_gene	abundance	d_gene	j_gene	CDR3aa	CDR3nt
TRBV13	many	NA	TRBJ2-2	CASSLRGSGTGELFF	TGTGCCAGCAGCCTGAGGGGGAGTGGCACCGGGGAGCTGTTTTTT
TRBV28	many	NA	TRBJ2-7	CASSFRPSEAYEQYF	TGTGCCAGCAGTTTTCGTCCTAGCGAAGCCTACGAGCAGTACTTC
TRBV19	NA	NA	TRBJ2-7	CASTSDGGYEQYF	TGTGCCAGTACTTCAGACGGGGGATACGAGCAGTACTTC
TRBV12-3/TRBV12-4	many	NA	TRBJ1-3	CASRTGWNTIYF	TGTGCCAGCAGAACAGGGTGGAACACCATATATTTT
TRBV28	many	TRBD1	TRBJ2-7	CASSQWTGGYEQYF	TGTGCCAGCAGTCAATGGACAGGGGGCTACGAGCAGTACTTC
TRBV6-5	many	NA	TRBJ2-7	CASSYPGQPYEQYF	TGTGCCAGCAGTTACCCGGGGCAACCTTACGAGCAGTACTTC
TRBV3-1	many	NA	TRBJ1-1	CASSQGLVEGTEAFF	TGTGCCAGCAGCCAAGGTTTGGTGGAGGGCACTGAAGCTTTCTTT
TRBV12-5	many	NA	TRBJ2-5	CASGLVGGRETQYF	TGTGCTAGTGGTTTGGTGGGAGGAAGGGAGACCCAGTACTTC
TRBV20-1	many	NA	TRBJ2-2	CSAGYRGGTGELFF	TGCAGTGCTGGGTACAGGGGGGGCACCGGGGAGCTGTTTTTT
TRBV30	many	NA	TRBJ1-5	CAWSVRGLQPQHF	TGTGCCTGGAGTGTACGGGGACTTCAGCCCCAGCATTTT
TRBV2	many	NA	TRBJ2-5	CASSEGSREETQYF	TGTGCCAGCAGTGAAGGTTCCAGAGAAGAGACCCAGTACTTC
TRBV5-1	many	NA	TRBJ2-5	CASSLAPLETQYF	TGCGCCAGCAGCTTGGCGCCATTAGAGACCCAGTACTTC
TRBV6-1	many	NA	TRBJ2-7	CASSRGGQYEQYF	TGTGCCAGCAGTAGGGGAGGTCAGTACGAGCAGTACTTC
TRBV19	many	TRBD1	TRBJ1-5	CASRTGEGNQPQHF	TGTGCCAGTCGGACAGGGGAAGGCAATCAGCCCCAGCATTTT
TRBV10-3	many	NA	TRBJ2-7	CAISEKGYYEQYF	TGTGCCATCAGTGAAAAAGGTTACTACGAGCAGTACTTC
TRBV27	many	NA	TRBJ1-1	CASSLRGLITEAFF	TGTGCCAGCAGTTTAAGGGGCTTGATCACTGAAGCTTTCTTT
TRBV3-1	NA	NA	TRBJ2-7	CASSRGRWGGRLAEQYF	TGTGCCAGCAGCCGCGGCCGGTGGGGCGGCCGTCTCGCCGAGCAGTACTTC
TRBV2	few	TRBD1	TRBJ2-2	CASSDRGKYTGELFF	TGTGCCAGCAGCGACAGGGGGAAGTACACCGGGGAGCTGTTTTTT
TRBV6-5	NA	TRBD1	TRBJ1-2	CASSYPGTGANYGYTF	TGTGCCAGCAGTTACCCCGGGACAGGGGCGAACTATGGCTACACCTTC
TRBV30	many	NA	TRBJ2-7	CALRGLIGEQYF	TGTGCCCTTAGAGGACTCATCGGAGAGCAGTACTTC
TRBV6-2/TRBV6-3	few	TRBD2	TRBJ2-7	CASSYAREFAYEQYF	TGTGCCAGCAGTTACGCGCGGGAGTTCGCCTACGAGCAGTACTTC
TRBV6-1	many	NA	TRBJ1-6	CASGAKRGSPLHF	TGTGCCAGCGGTGCAAAGCGGGGTTCACCCCTCCACTTT
TRBV6-2/TRBV6-3	NA	TRBD2	TRBJ2-1	CASRRLAGLYNEQFF	TGTGCCAGCAGGCGACTAGCGGGGCTCTACAATGAGCAGTTCTTC
TRBV20-1	many	NA	TRBJ1-6	CSANRGDDSPLHF	TGCAGTGCGAATAGGGGGGATGATTCACCCCTCCACTTT
TRBV7-9	many	NA	TRBJ2-7	CASSSKRQNPYEQYF	TGTGCCAGCAGCTCGAAGAGACAGAATCCCTACGAGCAGTACTTC
TRBV14	NA	NA	TRBJ1-1	CASRPSGTTNTEAFF	TGTGCCAGCAGACCATCCGGGACAACGAACACTGAAGCTTTCTTT
TRBV6-1	once	NA	TRBJ2-7	CATSPSRYEQYF	TGTGCCACCAGTCCGAGTAGGTACGAGCAGTACTTC
TRBV19	NA	NA	TRBJ2-2	CASSISHGPGELFF	TGTGCCAGTAGTATATCACACGGCCCCGGGGAGCTGTTTTTT
TRBV3-1	NA	NA	TRBJ1-2	CASSQTRRASGYTF	TGTGCCAGCAGCCAAACACGGCGAGCTAGTGGCTACACCTTC
TRBV12-3/TRBV12-4	NA	NA	TRBJ1-2	CASFTLGQSLSYGYTF	TGTGCCAGCTTTACCCTGGGGCAGTCACTATCTTATGGCTACACCTTC
TRBV19	many	NA	TRBJ1-1	CASSIQNTEAFF	TGTGCCAGTAGTATTCAGAACACTGAAGCTTTCTTT
TRBV24-1	NA	NA	TRBJ2-5	CATSEGAEETQYF	TGTGCCACCAGTGAGGGGGCGGAGGAGACCCAGTACTTC
TRBV25-1	NA	NA	TRBJ2-7	CASSGTIPPYEQYF	TGTGCCAGCAGTGGAACGATCCCCCCCTACGAGCAGTACTTC
TRBV28	many	NA	TRBJ1-3	CASSFNGEESGNTIYF	TGTGCCAGCAGTTTCAACGGGGAAGAATCTGGAAACACCATATATTTT
TRBV7-6	many	NA	TRBJ1-3	CASSLDSGDVVGNTIYF	TGTGCCAGCAGCTTAGATTCAGGGGACGTTGTCGGAAACACCATATATTTT
TRBV28	many	NA	TRBJ2-5	CASSFEGVRVLATQYF	TGTGCCAGCAGTTTTGAGGGGGTTCGCGTGTTGGCGACCCAGTACTTC
TRBV19	many	NA	TRBJ2-7	CASSPRGLASGDEQYF	TGTGCCAGTAGTCCAAGGGGCCTAGCTTCTGGCGACGAGCAGTACTTC
TRBV2	many	NA	TRBJ2-5	CASSPGPYRETQYF	TGTGCCAGCAGTCCCGGACCTTACCGGGAGACCCAGTACTTC
TRBV6-5	many	NA	TRBJ1-1	CASSYSTGEGTEAFF	TGTGCCAGCAGTTACTCGACCGGGGAGGGGACTGAAGCTTTCTTT
TRBV2	many	TRBD2	TRBJ2-3	CASSSGLAGADTQYF	TGTGCCAGCAGCTCAGGGCTAGCGGGAGCAGATACGCAGTATTTT
TRBV7-8	many	NA	TRBJ1-5	CASSLAPRVAGNQPQHF	TGTGCCAGCAGCTTAGCGCCCAGGGTGGCAGGTAATCAGCCCCAGCATTTT
TRBV27	many	TRBD1	TRBJ1-1	CASSIAKTGLNTEAFF	TGTGCCAGCAGTATAGCAAAGACAGGGTTGAACACTGAAGCTTTCTTT
TRBV6-2/TRBV6-3	many	NA	TRBJ1-2	CASRSSPNLYYGYTF	TGTGCCAGCAGATCCTCACCGAACCTCTACTATGGCTACACCTTC
TRBV2	NA	TRBD1	TRBJ1-5	CASSGDRVGWKPQHF	TGTGCCAGCAGTGGGGACAGGGTCGGGTGGAAGCCCCAGCATTTT
TRBV11-2	many	NA	TRBJ2-7	CASSFRANEQYF	TGTGCCAGCAGCTTCCGAGCCAACGAGCAGTACTTC
TRBV5-1	NA	TRBD2	TRBJ2-7	CASGTSGIYEQYF	TGCGCCAGCGGGACTAGCGGGATCTACGAGCAGTACTTC
TRBV27	many	NA	TRBJ1-2	CASSLSLGLGGYTF	TGTGCCAGCAGTTTATCTTTGGGTCTCGGTGGCTACACCTTC
TRBV28	many	NA	TRBJ1-2	CASSLFSLKRNYGYTF	TGTGCCAGCAGTTTATTTTCCCTGAAGAGAAACTATGGCTACACCTTC
TRBV10-1	many	TRBD1	TRBJ2-7	CASSESAGQDKGTYEQYF	TGCGCCAGCAGTGAGTCGGCGGGACAGGACAAGGGGACCTACGAGCAGTACTTC
TRBV29-1	many	NA	TRBJ2-7	CSAGQTYEQYF	TGCAGCGCTGGACAGACCTACGAGCAGTACTTC
TRBV7-2	many	NA	TRBJ2-3	CASSGYMRHTQYF	TGTGCCAGCAGCGGATATATGAGGCATACGCAGTATTTT